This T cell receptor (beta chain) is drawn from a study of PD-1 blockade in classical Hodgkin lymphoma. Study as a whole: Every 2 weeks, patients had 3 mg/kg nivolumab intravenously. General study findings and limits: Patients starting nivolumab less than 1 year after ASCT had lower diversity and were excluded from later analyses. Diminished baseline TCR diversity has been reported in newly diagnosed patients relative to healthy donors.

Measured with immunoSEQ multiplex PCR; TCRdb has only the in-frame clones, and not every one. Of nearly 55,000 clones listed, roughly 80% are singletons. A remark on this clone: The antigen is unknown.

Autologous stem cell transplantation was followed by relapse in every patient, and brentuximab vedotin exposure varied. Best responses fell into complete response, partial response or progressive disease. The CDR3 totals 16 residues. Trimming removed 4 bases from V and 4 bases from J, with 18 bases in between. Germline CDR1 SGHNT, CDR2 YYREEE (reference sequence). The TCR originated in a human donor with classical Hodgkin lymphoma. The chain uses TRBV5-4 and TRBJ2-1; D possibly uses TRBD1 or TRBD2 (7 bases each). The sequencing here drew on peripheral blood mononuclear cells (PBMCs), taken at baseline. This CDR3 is CASSIRGAGGYNEQFF. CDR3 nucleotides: TGTGCCAGCAGCATCCGGGGGGCAGGGGGTTACAATGAGCAGTTCTTC.